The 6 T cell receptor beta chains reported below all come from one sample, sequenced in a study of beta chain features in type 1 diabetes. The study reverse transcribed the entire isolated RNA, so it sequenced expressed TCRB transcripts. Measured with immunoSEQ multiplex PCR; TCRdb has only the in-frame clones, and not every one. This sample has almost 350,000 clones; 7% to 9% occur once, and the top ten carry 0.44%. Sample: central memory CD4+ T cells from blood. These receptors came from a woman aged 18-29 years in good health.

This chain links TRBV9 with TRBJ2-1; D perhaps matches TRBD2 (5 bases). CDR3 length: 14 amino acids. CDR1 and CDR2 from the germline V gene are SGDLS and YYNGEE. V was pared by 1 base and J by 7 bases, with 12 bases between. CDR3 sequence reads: CASSVRPSWNEQFF. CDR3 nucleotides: TGTGCCAGCAGCGTAAGGCCTAGCTGGAATGAGCAGTTCTTC.

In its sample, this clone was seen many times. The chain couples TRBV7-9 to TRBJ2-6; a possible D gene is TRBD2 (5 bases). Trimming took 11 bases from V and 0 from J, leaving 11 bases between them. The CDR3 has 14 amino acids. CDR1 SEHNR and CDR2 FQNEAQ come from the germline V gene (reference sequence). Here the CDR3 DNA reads TGTGCCTTCGACCGGGACTCTGGGGCCAACGTCCTGACTTTC. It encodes CAFDRDSGANVLTF.

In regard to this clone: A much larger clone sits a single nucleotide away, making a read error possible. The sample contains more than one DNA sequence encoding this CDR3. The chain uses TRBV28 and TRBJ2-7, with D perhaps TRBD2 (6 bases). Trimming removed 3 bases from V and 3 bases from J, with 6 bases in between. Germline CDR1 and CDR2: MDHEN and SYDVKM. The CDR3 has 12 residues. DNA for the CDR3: TGTGCCAGCAGTTTGGGGGGCTACGAGCAGTACTTC. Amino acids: CASSLGGYEQYF.

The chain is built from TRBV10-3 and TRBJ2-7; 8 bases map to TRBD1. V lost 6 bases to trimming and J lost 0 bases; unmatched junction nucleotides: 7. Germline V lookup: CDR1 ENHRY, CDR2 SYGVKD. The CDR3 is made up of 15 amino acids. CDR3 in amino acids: CAIRKTGVSSYEQYF. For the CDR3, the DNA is TGTGCCATCAGGAAGACAGGGGTTAGCTCCTACGAGCAGTACTTC.

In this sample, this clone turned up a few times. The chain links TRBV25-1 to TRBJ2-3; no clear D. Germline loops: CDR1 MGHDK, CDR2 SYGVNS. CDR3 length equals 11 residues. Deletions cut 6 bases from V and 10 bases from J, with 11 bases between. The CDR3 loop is CASRYRYAQYF. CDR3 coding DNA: TGTGCCAGCAGGTATCGTTACGCGCAGTATTTT.

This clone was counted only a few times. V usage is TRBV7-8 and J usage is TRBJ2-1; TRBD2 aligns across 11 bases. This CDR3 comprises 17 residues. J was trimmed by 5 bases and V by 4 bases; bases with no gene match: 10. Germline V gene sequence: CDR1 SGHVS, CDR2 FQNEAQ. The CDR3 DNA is TGTGCCAGCAGCTGGTTACCGGGACTAGCGGCGAACAATGAGCAGTTCTTC. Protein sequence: CASSWLPGLAANNEQFF.